One sample yielded the 21 T cell receptor beta chains listed below, sequenced in a study of T-cell reconstitution after alpha-beta-depleted transplantation in children. The library targeted TCRbeta and was prepared with unique molecular identifiers. TCRdb processed the PCR reads anew with MiXCR; each CDR3 protein has one entry. The repertoire holds 150,000 to 200,000 distinct CDR3 sequences, with roughly 11% as singletons. The source was PBMCs, collected before TCRalphabeta/CD19-depleted stem cell transplant. The receptors were sampled from a boy younger than 10 with acute myeloid leukemia, due to receive a stem cell transplant.

Details on this clonotype: A much larger clone sits a single nucleotide away, making a read error possible. The chain links TRBV5-1 to TRBJ2-1, with TRBD1 matching 11 bases. Germline CDR1 and CDR2: SGHRS and YFSETQ. This CDR3 is 18 amino acids long. CDR3 in DNA: TGCGCCAGCAGCCATGGACAGGGGGCATCCCCACAACAAGATGAGCAGCTCTTC. It codes for CASSHGQGASPQQDEQLF.

This clonotype was recorded many times. The chain is built from TRBV7-2 and TRBJ2-1; 11 nucleotides line up with TRBD2. The CDR3 loop spans 15 amino acids. V lost 5 bases and J lost 6; bases outside the gene matches: 6. Germline V CDR1 and CDR2: SGHTA, FQGNSA. In DNA, the CDR3 is TGTGCCAGCAGCCGTAGCGGGGGGGACCTCAATGAGCAGTTCTTC. Translating gives CASSRSGGDLNEQFF.

This clonotype was seen a handful of times. The chain couples TRBV6-1 to TRBJ2-3; 10 nucleotides agree with TRBD2. Looked up from germline, CDR1 is MNHNS and CDR2 is SASEGT. This CDR3 has 13 amino acids. V shed 5 bases, J shed 15 bases, and the junction held 11 bases outside the gene matches. CDR3: CASSPSSGRATYF. The CDR3 DNA is TGTGCCAGCAGTCCTTCCAGCGGGAGGGCCACATATTTT.

Turning to this clonotype: This may be a read error, as it is one base from a much larger clone. V gene TRBV20-1 combines with J gene TRBJ1-1; D is unresolved. The CDR3 has 13 amino acids. Germline V CDR1 and CDR2: DFQATT, SNEGSKA (reference sequence). The CDR3 DNA reads as TGCAGGGCTAGATTGGGATTCAACACTGAAGCTTTCTTT. Protein product: CRARLGFNTEAFF.

This clonotype appeared many times. V gene TRBV3-1 combines with J gene TRBJ2-1; 10 nucleotides match TRBD2. Germline CDR1 LGHDT, CDR2 YNNKEL (reference sequence). The CDR3 is 13 amino acids. V shed 6 bases, J shed 8 bases, and the junction held 4 bases outside the gene matches. CDR3 nucleotide sequence: TGTGCCAGCAGGACTAGCGGGCGGGATGAGCAGTTCTTC. Protein product: CASRTSGRDEQFF.

This clonotype was seen ten or more times. The CDR3 coding sequence is TGTGCCAGCAGCCTATGGGGGGGGACTGAAGCTTTCTTT. Translated, it gives CASSLWGGTEAFF. V and J are TRBV7-2 and TRBJ1-1; D perhaps matches TRBD1 (5 bases). The CDR3 totals 13 residues. CDR1 is SGHTA, CDR2 FQGNSA, per germline. V was clipped by 5 bases and J by 5 bases, with 12 bases between them.

This clonotype occurred many times. CDR3 in amino acids: CASSQDGRVYGYTF. Here the CDR3 DNA reads TGTGCCAGCAGCCAAGATGGCAGGGTCTATGGCTACACCTTC. V is TRBV3-1 and J is TRBJ1-2, with a tentative D call TRBD1 (5 bases). Germline CDR1 and CDR2: LGHDT and YNNKEL (reference sequence). V lost 0 bases and J lost 4, with 9 bases in between. The CDR3 is 14 amino acids.

This clonotype was seen at least ten times. The gene calls are TRBV6-2 or TRBV6-3 and TRBJ1-5; the match to TRBD1 covers 7 bases. CDR1 and CDR2 (germline): MNHEY, SVGEGT. Trimming at V came to 6 bases and at J to 3 bases, leaving 5 bases not matched to a gene. The CDR3 extends over 14 amino acids. CDR3 in DNA: TGTGCCAGCAGCAGACAGGGTCACAATCAGCCCCAGCATTTT. It translates to CASSRQGHNQPQHF.

The CDR3 DNA reads TGTGCCAGTAGTATCCGAACAGGGGGCAACGGAGCTTTCTTT. Amino acids: CASSIRTGGNGAFF. The J gene is TRBJ1-1, the V gene TRBV19; 9 bases agree with TRBD1. Germline CDR1 is LNHDA and CDR2 is SQIVND (reference sequence). This CDR3 comprises 14 residues. The V and J ends lost 3 bases and 10 bases, in that order; junction bases with no gene match: 9.

This clonotype was detected many times. V gene TRBV5-1 combines with J gene TRBJ1-4, with a weak D call TRBD1 (6 bases). The CDR3 extends over 14 amino acids. The germline V gene encodes CDR1 SGHRS and CDR2 YFSETQ. V was pared by 4 bases and J by 3 bases, with 10 bases between. CDR3 protein: CASSGQHPNEKLFF. CDR3 nucleotides: TGCGCCAGCAGCGGACAGCACCCTAATGAAAAACTGTTTTTT.

In its sample, this clonotype was seen many times. J is TRBJ2-3 and V is TRBV7-2, with TRBD2 identical over 8 bases. The ends lost 7 bases at V and 6 bases at J; junction bases unmatched: 12. The CDR3 loop spans 15 amino acids. Germline CDR1 and CDR2: SGHTA and FQGNSA. The CDR3 loop reads CASTPSGLAWDTQYF. CDR3 bases: TGTGCCAGCACCCCCTCTGGACTAGCTTGGGATACGCAGTATTTT.

This clonotype appeared many times. The genes are TRBV3-1 and TRBJ2-1; 8 nucleotides match TRBD1. Germline V gene sequence: CDR1 LGHDT, CDR2 YNNKEL (reference sequence). Trimming removed 7 bases from V and 6 bases from J; junction bases left unmatched: 11. The CDR3 has 15 residues. The CDR3 sequence: CASTSTGVRVNEQFF. In DNA form, the CDR3 reads TGTGCCAGCACCTCGACAGGGGTGAGGGTCAATGAGCAGTTCTTC.

This clonotype was seen repeatedly, ten times or more. The chain links TRBV5-1 to TRBJ2-1, with D uncertain. Deletions cut 0 bases from V and 12 bases from J, with 13 bases between. Germline loops: CDR1 SGHRS, CDR2 YFSETQ. The CDR3 is 13 residues long. The CDR3: CASSLGEVVWQFF. The DNA of the CDR3 is TGCGCCAGCAGCTTGGGGGAAGTGGTCTGGCAGTTCTTC.

This clonotype occurred many times. The gene calls are TRBV20-1 and TRBJ2-5; no clear D. The CDR3 consists of 10 residues. Trimming removed 6 bases at V and 7 bases at J, with 9 bases between. The germline V gene encodes CDR1 DFQATT and CDR2 SNEGSKA (reference sequence). The CDR3 DNA reads as TGCAGTGCCAGGTGGGGGACCCAGTACTTC. Translation gives CSARWGTQYF.

This clonotype has at least ten counts. This sequence joins TRBV27 and TRBJ2-2; D is possibly TRBD1 or TRBD2 (5 bases each). Germline CDR1 reads MNHEY; CDR2 reads SMNVEV (reference sequence). Trimming removed 5 bases from V and 6 bases from J, with 10 bases in between. This CDR3 spans 13 amino acids. The CDR3 sequence: CASSPTAAGELFF. The CDR3 DNA is TGTGCCAGCAGTCCGACAGCGGCCGGGGAGCTGTTTTTT.

The chain links TRBV19 to TRBJ2-5, with D possibly being TRBD2 (5 bases). V lost 7 bases and J lost 3, with 9 bases in between. Germline CDR1 reads LNHDA; CDR2 reads SQIVND (reference sequence). CDR3 length: 12 amino acids. The CDR3 nucleotides read TGTGCCAGTATCACGGGGAAAGAGACCCAGTACTTC. Encoded protein: CASITGKETQYF.

This clonotype was recorded many times. V usage is TRBV9 and J usage is TRBJ2-1, with 13 bases matching TRBD2. The CDR3 has 18 residues. CDR1 SGDLS and CDR2 YYNGEE come from the germline V gene. The V gene end was trimmed by 5 bases and the J gene end by 0 bases; junction bases not matched to a gene: 8. CDR3 protein: CASSPGLAGLSSYNEQFF. The DNA of the CDR3 is TGTGCCAGCAGTCCGGGACTAGCGGGACTGAGCTCCTACAATGAGCAGTTCTTC.

The table lists this clonotype with many counts. The chain combines TRBV5-1 with TRBJ2-1; 16 bases agree with TRBD2. The CDR3 is 17 residues long. Germline CDR1 SGHRS, CDR2 YFSETQ. V lost 5 bases, J lost 0 bases, and 2 bases stayed unmatched. The CDR3 DNA reads as TGCGCCAGCAGGGGACTAGCGGGGGGGAGCTCCTACAATGAGCAGTTCTTC. This translates into CASRGLAGGSSYNEQFF.

This clonotype was detected ten times or more. The chain recombines TRBV3-1 with TRBJ1-5, with D tentatively TRBD1 (6 bases). This CDR3 is 14 amino acids long. V lost 3 bases and J 4 bases, leaving 10 bases between the germline ends. CDR1 and CDR2 from the germline V gene are LGHDT and YNNKEL (reference sequence). The CDR3 here is CASSHSRGNQPQHF. The CDR3 DNA sequence: TGTGCCAGCAGCCATTCCAGGGGAAATCAGCCCCAGCATTTT. The complete variable domain, with remaining parts taken from reference TRBV3-1 and TRBJ1-5, reads DTAVSQTPKYLVTQMGNDKSIKCEQNLGHDTMYWYKQDSKKFLKIMFSYNNKELIINETVPNRFSPKSPDKAHLNLHINSLELGDSAVYFCASSHSRGNQPQHFGDGTRLSIL.

This clonotype was seen only a few times. The chain has TRBV7-8 and TRBJ2-1; 11 bases fit TRBD2. Germline CDR1 SGHVS, CDR2 FQNEAQ. V lost 4 bases to trimming and J lost 7 bases; unmatched junction nucleotides: 6. CDR3 length: 15 amino acids. The CDR3, as DNA: TGTGCCAGCAGCTCGAGACTAGCGGGATTTAATGAGCAGTTCTTC. Its protein product is CASSSRLAGFNEQFF.

This clonotype came up many times. The V call is TRBV20-1, the J call TRBJ1-5; D not resolved. V dropped 1 base and J dropped 1 base, with 2 bases sitting between them. Germline CDR1 and CDR2: DFQATT and SNEGSKA (reference sequence). The CDR3 is 12 amino acids. This CDR3 reads CSARASNQPQHF. In DNA form, the CDR3 reads TGCAGTGCTAGAGCAAGCAATCAGCCCCAGCATTTT.